This T cell receptor beta chain was found in a study of OX40 agonist ivuxolimab in advanced cancers. There are 12 residues in the CDR3. Germline values: CDR1 SGHRS, CDR2 YFSETQ. V lost 6 bases, J lost 5 bases, and 5 bases stayed unmatched. The data were produced by immunoSEQ multiplex PCR, yet TCRdb's version contains in-frame clones alone and is incomplete. The data hold about 46,000 clones, with under 90% observed a single time. The genes are TRBV5-1 and TRBJ2-7, with 7 bases fitting TRBD1. The sequence was collected from an adult with an advanced solid tumor such as melanoma, head and neck, liver or kidney cancer. This specimen consisted of CD4+ or CD8+ T cells sorted from blood, obtained in a trial of the OX40 agonist ivuxolimab. CDR3 loop: CASKEGGDEQYF. The CDR3 nucleotides are TGCGCCAGCAAGGAAGGGGGCGACGAGCAGTACTTC.